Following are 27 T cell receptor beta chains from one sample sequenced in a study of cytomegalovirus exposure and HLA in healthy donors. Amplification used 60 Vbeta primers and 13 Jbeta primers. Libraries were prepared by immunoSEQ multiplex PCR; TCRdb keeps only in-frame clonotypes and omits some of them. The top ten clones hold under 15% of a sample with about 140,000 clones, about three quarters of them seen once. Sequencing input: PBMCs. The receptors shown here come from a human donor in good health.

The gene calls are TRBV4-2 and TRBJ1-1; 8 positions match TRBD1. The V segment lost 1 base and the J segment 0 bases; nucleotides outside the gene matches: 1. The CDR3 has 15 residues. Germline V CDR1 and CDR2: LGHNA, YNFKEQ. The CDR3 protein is CASSQGDRLNTEAFF. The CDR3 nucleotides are TGTGCCAGCAGCCAAGGGGACAGGTTGAACACTGAAGCTTTCTTT.

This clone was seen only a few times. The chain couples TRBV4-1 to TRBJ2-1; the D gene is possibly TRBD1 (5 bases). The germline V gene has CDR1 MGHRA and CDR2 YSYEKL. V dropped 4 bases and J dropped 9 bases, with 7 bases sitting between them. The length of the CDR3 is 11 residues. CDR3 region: CASSRDSEQFF. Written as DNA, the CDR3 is TGCGCCAGCAGCCGCGACAGTGAGCAGTTCTTC.

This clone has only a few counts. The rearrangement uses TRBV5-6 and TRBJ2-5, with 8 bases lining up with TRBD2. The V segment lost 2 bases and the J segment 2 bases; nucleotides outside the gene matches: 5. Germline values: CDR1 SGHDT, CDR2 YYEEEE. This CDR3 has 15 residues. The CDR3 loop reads CASSFISGVQETQYF. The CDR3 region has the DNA TGTGCCAGCAGCTTCATTAGCGGGGTTCAAGAGACCCAGTACTTC.

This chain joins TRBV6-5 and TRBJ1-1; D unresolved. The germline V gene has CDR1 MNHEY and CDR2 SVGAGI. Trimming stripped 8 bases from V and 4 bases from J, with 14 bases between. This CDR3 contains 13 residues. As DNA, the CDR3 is TGTGCCAGCTTCCTCCTGGGGAGCACTGAAGCTTTCTTT. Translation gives CASFLLGSTEAFF.

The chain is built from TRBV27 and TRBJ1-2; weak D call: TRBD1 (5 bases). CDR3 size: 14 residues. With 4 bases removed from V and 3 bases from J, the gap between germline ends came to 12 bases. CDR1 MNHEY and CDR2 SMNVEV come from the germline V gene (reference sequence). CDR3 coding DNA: TGTGCCAGCAGTTCGGGGGGTTCCTACTATGGCTACACCTTC. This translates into CASSSGGSYYGYTF.

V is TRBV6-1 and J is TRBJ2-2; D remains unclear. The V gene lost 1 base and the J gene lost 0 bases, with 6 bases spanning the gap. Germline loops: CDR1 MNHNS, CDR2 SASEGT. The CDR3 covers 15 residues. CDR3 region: CASSEGPANTGELFF. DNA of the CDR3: TGTGCCAGCAGTGAAGGTCCCGCGAACACCGGGGAGCTGTTTTTT.

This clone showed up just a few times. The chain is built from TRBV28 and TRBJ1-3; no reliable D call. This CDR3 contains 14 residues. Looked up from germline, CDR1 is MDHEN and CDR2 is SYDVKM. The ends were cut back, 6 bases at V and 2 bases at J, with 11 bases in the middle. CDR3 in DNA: TGTGCCAGCAGACCTCCGGGTCCTGGAAACACCATATATTTT. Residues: CASRPPGPGNTIYF.

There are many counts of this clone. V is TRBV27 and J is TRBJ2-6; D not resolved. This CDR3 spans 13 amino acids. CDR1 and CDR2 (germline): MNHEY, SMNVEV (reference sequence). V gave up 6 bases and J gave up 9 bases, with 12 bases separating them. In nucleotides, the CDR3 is TGTGCCAGCAGCCTCACTGGTGGCAACGTCCTGACTTTC. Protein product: CASSLTGGNVLTF.

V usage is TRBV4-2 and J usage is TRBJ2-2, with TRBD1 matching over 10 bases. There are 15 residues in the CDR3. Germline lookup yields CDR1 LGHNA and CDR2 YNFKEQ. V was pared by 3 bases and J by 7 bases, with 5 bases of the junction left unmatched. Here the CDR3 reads CASSQTGGEVGELFF. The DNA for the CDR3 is TGTGCCAGCAGCCAGACAGGGGGCGAGGTCGGGGAGCTGTTTTTT.

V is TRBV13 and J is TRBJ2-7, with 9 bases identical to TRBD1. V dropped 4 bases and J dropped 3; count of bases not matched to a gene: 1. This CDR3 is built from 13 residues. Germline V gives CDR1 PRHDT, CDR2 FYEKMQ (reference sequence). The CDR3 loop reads CASSSGQGYEQYF. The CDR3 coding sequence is TGTGCCAGCAGCTCGGGACAGGGCTACGAGCAGTACTTC.

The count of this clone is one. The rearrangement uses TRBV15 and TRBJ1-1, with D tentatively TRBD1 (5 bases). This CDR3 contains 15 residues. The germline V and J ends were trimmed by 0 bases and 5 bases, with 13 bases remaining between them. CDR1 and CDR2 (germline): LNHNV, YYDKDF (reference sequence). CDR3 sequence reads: CATSRDYRGGTEAFF. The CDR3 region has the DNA TGTGCCACCAGCAGAGATTATAGGGGAGGGACTGAAGCTTTCTTT.

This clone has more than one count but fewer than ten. CDR3 residues: CASSLPSSGRDTQYF. The CDR3 nucleotides read TGTGCCAGCAGCCTCCCGTCTAGCGGGAGAGATACGCAGTATTTT. The chain employs TRBV7-9 and TRBJ2-3, with 10 nucleotides matching TRBD2. The CDR3 is 15 amino acids. The V segment lost 5 bases and the J segment 5 bases; nucleotides outside the gene matches: 7. Per the germline V gene, CDR1 is SEHNR and CDR2 is FQNEAQ (reference sequence).

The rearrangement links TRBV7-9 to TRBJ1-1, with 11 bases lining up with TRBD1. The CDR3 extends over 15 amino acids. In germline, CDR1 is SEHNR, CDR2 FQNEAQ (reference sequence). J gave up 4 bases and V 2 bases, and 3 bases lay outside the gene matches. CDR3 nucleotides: TGTGCCAGCAGCTTACTGGACAGGGGGCCCACTGAAGCTTTCTTT. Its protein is CASSLLDRGPTEAFF.

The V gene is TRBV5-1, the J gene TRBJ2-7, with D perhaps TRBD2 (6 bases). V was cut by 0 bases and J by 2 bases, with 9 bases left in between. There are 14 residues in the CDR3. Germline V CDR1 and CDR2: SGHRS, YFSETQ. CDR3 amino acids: CASSLELAAYEQYF. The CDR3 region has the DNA TGCGCCAGCAGCTTGGAACTAGCTGCCTACGAGCAGTACTTC.

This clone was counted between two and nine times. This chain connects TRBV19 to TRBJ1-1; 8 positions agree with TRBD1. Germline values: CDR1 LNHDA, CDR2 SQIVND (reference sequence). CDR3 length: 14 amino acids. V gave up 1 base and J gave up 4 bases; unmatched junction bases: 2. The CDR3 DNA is TGTGCCAGTAGTATAGGACAGGGGATCACTGAAGCTTTCTTT. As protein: CASSIGQGITEAFF.

DNA of the CDR3: TGTGCCAGCCTTTCCGGGAACACTGAAGCTTTCTTT. Translation gives CASLSGNTEAFF. The chain couples TRBV7-9 to TRBJ1-1; D remains ambiguous. The germline V and J ends were trimmed by 8 bases and 1 base, with 8 bases remaining between them. Germline V CDR1 and CDR2: SEHNR, FQNEAQ (reference sequence). The CDR3 sequence is 12 residues long.

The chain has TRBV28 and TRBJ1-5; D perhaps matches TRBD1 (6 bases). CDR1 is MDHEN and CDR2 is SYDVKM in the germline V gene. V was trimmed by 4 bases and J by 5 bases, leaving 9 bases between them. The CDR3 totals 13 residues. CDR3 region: CASSSDRDQPQHF. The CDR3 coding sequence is TGTGCCAGCAGTTCGGACAGAGATCAGCCCCAGCATTTT. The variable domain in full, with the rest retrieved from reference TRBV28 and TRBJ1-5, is DVKVTQSSRYLVKRTGEKVFLECVQDMDHENMFWYRQDPGLGLRLIYFSYDVKMKEKGDIPEGYSVSREKKERFSLILESASTNQTSMYLCASSSDRDQPQHFGDGTRLSIL.

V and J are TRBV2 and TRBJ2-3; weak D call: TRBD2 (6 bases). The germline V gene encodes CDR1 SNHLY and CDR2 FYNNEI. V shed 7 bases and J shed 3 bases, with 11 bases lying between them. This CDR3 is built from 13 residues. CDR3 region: CASTGGVTDTQYF. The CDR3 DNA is TGTGCCAGCACAGGCGGGGTAACAGATACGCAGTATTTT.

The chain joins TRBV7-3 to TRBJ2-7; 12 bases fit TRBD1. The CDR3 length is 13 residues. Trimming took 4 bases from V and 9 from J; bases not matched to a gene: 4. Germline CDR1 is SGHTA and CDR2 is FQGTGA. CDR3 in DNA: TGTGCCAGCAGCTCCGGGACAGGGGGCGTGCAGTACTTC. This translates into CASSSGTGGVQYF.

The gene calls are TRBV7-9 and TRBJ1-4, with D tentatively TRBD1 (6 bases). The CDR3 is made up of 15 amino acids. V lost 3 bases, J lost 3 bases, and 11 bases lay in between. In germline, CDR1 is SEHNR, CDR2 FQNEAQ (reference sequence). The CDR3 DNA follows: TGTGCCAGCAGCTTCACTGGACAGCCTAATGAAAAACTGTTTTTT. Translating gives CASSFTGQPNEKLFF.

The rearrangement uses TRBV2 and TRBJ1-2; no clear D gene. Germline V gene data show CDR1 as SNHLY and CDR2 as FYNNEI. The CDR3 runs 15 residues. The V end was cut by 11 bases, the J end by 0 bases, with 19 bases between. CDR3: CAYTPEVLANYGYTF. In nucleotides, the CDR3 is TGTGCCTATACCCCAGAGGTATTAGCTAACTATGGCTACACCTTC.

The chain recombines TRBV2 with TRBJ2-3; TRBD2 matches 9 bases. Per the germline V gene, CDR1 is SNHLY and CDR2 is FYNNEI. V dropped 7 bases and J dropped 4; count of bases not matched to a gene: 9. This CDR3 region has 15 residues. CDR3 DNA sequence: TGTGCCAGCATCGGAGTTGGCGGGGGGGCAGATACGCAGTATTTT. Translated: CASIGVGGGADTQYF.

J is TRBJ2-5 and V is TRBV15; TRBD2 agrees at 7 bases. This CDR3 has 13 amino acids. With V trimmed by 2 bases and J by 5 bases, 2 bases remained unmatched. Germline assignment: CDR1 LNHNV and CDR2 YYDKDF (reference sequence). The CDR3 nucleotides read TGTGCCACCAGCAGAAGACTAGCTGAGACCCAGTACTTC. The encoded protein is CATSRRLAETQYF.

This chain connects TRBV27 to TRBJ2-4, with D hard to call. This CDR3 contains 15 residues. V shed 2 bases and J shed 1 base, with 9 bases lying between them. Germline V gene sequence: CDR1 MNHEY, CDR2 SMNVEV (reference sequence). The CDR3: CASSLTVKAKNIQYF. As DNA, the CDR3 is TGTGCCAGCAGTTTAACGGTGAAGGCCAAAAACATTCAGTACTTC.

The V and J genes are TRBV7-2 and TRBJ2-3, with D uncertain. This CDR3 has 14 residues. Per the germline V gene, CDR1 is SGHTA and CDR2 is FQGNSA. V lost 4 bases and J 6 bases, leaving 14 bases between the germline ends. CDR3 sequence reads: CASSSAQSSDTQYF. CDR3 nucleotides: TGTGCCAGCAGCTCAGCCCAGTCCAGTGATACGCAGTATTTT.

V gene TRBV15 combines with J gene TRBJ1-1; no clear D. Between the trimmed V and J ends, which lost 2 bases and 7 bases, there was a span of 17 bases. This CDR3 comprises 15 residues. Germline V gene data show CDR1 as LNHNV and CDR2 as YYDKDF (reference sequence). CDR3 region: CATSRSGTSRYEAFF. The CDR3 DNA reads TGTGCCACCAGCAGATCTGGTACTTCCCGGTATGAAGCTTTCTTT.

DNA of the CDR3: TGTGCCACGCTCGACAGGGGATACACCTTC. This codes for CATLDRGYTF. The V and J genes are TRBV2 and TRBJ1-2, with 8 bases aligning to TRBD1. Germline V gene lookup returns CDR1 SNHLY and CDR2 FYNNEI. V was pared by 10 bases and J by 11 bases, with 6 bases of the junction left unmatched. The CDR3 consists of 10 residues.